This T cell receptor (beta chain) is from a study of cytotoxic CD8 clonotypes in ibrutinib-treated CLL. Study information: Outcomes included approximately 25 partial and 2 complete responses; after median roughly 70 months, around 15 stayed remitted and 12 progressed. Mean values per sample were a few hundred thousand productive templates and tens of thousands of productive rearrangements. Points from the study as a whole: Higher clonality was seen at ibrutinib response and a return toward baseline at progression. Lymph node repertoires were not studied, and sampling times were unmatched.

Clones were read by immunoSEQ multiplex PCR, and TCRdb kept only the in-frame ones, dropping some. The sample has some 130,000 clones, 75% to 95% seen once. Details on this clone: Its target is unknown.

The CDR3 is 16 amino acids. Germline lookup yields CDR1 MDHEN and CDR2 SYDVKM. The V gene lost 3 bases and the J gene lost 2 bases, with 15 bases spanning the gap. This TCR was recovered from a human donor with chronic lymphocytic leukemia. The rearrangement links TRBV28 to TRBJ2-3; possible D gene TRBD1, 6 bases. Sequencing was performed on PBMCs, taken after 12 months of ibrutinib treatment. The chain's CDR3 is CASSLGQGPVTDTQYF. The CDR3 bases are TGTGCCAGCAGTTTGGGGCAGGGGCCGGTCACAGATACGCAGTATTTT.